This T cell receptor beta chain is from a study of blood T cell repertoires in COVID-19. This clone was seen a handful of times. The assay was immunoSEQ multiplex PCR, and TCRdb's table has in-frame clones only and misses some. The sample holds approximately 90,000 clones, 75% to 85% seen once. Germline V CDR1 and CDR2: SEHNR, FQNEAQ (reference sequence). This CDR3 is built from 16 residues. Trimming cost V 6 bases and J 9 bases; bases outside gene matches: 15. The receptor was isolated from an elderly woman with acute or convalescent COVID-19. Sequenced: peripheral blood. The chain has TRBV7-9 and TRBJ2-1; TRBD2 agrees at 9 bases. Here the CDR3 DNA reads TGTGCCAGCAGTTCGTGGGGACTAGCTGAATCTACTGAGCAGTTCTTC. It specifies CASSSWGLAESTEQFF.